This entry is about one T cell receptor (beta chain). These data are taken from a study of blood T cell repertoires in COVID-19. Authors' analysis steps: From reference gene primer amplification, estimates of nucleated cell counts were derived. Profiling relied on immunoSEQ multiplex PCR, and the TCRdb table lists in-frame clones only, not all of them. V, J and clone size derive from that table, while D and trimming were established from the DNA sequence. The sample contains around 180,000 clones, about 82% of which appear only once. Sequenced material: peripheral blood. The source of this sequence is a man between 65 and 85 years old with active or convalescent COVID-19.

CDR3 DNA: TGTGCCAGCAGCGCCGGACAGGGCATCTATGGCTACACCTTC. Translation gives CASSAGQGIYGYTF. The chain carries TRBV9 and TRBJ1-2, with 8 nucleotides matching TRBD1. Germline lookup yields CDR1 SGDLS and CDR2 YYNGEE. V was pared by 3 bases and J by 4 bases, with 5 bases of the junction left unmatched. There are 14 residues in the CDR3.